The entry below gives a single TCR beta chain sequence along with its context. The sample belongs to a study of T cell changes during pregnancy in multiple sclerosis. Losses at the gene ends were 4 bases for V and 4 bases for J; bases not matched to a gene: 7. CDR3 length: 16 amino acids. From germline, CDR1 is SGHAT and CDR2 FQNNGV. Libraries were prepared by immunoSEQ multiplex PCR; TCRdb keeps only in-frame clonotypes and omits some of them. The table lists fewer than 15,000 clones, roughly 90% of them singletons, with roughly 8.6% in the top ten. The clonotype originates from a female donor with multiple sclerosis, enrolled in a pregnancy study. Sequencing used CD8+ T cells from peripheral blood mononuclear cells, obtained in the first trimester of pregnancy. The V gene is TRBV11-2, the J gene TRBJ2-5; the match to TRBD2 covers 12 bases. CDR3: CASSWHLAGGGETQYF. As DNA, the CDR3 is TGTGCCAGCAGCTGGCACCTAGCGGGGGGGGGAGAGACCCAGTACTTC.